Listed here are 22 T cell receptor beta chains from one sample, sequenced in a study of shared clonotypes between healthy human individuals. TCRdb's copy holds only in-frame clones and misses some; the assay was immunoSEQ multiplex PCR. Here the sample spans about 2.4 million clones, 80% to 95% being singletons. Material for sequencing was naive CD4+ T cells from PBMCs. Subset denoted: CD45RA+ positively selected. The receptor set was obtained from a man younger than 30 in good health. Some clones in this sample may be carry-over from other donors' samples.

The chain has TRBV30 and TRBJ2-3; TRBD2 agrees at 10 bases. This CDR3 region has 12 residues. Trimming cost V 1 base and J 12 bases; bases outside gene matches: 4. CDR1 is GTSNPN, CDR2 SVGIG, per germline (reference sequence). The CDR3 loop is CAWSGGTSVQYF. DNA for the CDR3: TGTGCCTGGAGTGGAGGGACTAGCGTACAGTATTTT.

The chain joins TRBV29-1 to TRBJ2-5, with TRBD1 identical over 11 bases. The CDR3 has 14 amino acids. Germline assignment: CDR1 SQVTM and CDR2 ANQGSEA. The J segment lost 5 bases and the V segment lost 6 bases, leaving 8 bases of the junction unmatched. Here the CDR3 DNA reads TGCAGCGTCGGTGGACAGGGGGCGCAGGAGACCCAGTACTTC. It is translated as CSVGGQGAQETQYF.

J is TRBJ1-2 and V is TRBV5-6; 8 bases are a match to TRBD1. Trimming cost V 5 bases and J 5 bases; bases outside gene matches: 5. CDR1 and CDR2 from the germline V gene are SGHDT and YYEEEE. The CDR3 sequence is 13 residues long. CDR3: CASRLGQDYGYTF. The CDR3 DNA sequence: TGTGCCAGCAGGCTGGGACAGGATTATGGCTACACCTTC.

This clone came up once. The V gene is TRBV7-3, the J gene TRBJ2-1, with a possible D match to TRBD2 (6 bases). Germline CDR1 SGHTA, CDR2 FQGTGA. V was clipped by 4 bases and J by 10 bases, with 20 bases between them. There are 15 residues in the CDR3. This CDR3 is CASSSVSGARGEQFF. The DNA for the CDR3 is TGTGCCAGCAGCTCCGTGTCGGGAGCACGGGGGGAGCAGTTCTTC.

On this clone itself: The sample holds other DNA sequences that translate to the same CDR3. CDR3 amino acids: CASSSIRGTKITEAFF. The CDR3 nucleotides are TGTGCCAGCAGCTCGATCAGGGGGACAAAGATCACTGAAGCTTTCTTT. The rearrangement links TRBV7-6 to TRBJ1-1; 7 bases align to TRBD1. CDR1 SGHVS and CDR2 FNYEAQ come from the germline V gene. The CDR3 runs 16 residues. The V gene end was trimmed by 4 bases and the J gene end by 4 bases; junction bases not matched to a gene: 12.

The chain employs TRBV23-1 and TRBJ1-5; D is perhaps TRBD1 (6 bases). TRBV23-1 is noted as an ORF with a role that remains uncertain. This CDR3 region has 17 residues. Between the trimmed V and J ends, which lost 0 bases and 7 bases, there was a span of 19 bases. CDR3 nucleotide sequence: TGCGCCAGCAGTCAATCGGGGCAGGGGATGCGGGAGCAGCCCCAGCATTTT. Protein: CASSQSGQGMREQPQHF.

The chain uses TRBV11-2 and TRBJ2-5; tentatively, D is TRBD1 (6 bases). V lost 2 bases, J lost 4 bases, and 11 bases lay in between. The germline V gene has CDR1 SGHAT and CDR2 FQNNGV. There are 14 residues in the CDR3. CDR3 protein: CASSLQGLGETQYF. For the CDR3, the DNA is TGTGCCAGCAGCTTACAGGGGTTGGGAGAGACCCAGTACTTC.

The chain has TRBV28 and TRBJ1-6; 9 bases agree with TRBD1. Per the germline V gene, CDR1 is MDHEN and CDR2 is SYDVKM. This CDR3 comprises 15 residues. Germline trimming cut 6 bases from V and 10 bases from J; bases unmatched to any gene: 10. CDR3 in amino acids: CASSSSGTGRSPLHF. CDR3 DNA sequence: TGTGCCAGCAGCTCTTCCGGGACAGGGCGCTCACCCCTCCACTTT.

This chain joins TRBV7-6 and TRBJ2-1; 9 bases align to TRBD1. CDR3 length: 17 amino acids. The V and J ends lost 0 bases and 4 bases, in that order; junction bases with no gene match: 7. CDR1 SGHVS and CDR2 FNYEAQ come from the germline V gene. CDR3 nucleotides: TGTGCCAGCAGCTTAGCTCCTGGGACAGGGTTGTACAATGAGCAGTTCTTC. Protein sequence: CASSLAPGTGLYNEQFF.

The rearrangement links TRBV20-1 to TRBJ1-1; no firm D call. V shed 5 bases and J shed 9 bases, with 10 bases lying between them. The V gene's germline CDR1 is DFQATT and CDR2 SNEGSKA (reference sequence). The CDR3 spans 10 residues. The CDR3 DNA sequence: TGCAGTGCTGCCGCCGATAAAGCTTTCTTT. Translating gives CSAAADKAFF.

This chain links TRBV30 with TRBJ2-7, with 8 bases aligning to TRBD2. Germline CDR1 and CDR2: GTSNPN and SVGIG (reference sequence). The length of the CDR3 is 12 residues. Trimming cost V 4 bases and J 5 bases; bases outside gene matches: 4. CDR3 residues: CAWTGSGNEQYF. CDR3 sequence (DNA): TGTGCCTGGACCGGTAGCGGGAACGAGCAGTACTTC.

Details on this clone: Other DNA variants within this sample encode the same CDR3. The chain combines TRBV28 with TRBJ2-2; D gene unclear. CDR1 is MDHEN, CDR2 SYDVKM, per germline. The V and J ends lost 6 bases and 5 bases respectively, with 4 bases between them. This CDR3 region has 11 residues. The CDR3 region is CASRTTGELFF. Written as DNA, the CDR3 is TGTGCCAGCAGGACAACCGGGGAGCTGTTTTTT.

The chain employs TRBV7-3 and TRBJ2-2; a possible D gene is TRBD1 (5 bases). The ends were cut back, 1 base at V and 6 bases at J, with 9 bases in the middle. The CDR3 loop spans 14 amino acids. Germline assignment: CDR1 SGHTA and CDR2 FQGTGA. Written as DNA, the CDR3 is TGTGCCAGCAGCTTAATCCCAGGGCCCGGGGAGCTGTTTTTT. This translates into CASSLIPGPGELFF.

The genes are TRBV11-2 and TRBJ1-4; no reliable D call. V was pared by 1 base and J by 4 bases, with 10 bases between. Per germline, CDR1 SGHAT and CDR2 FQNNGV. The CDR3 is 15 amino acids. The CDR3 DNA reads TGTGCCAGCAGCTTAGGGGGAATACGTAATGAAAAACTGTTTTTT. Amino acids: CASSLGGIRNEKLFF.

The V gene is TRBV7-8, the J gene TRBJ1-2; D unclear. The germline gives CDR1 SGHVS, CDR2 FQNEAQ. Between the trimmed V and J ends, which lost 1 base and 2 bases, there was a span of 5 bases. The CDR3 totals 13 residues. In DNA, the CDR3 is TGTGCCAGCAGCTTAGTTGTGAACTATGGCTACACCTTC. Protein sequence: CASSLVVNYGYTF.

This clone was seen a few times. CDR3: CSASSDTEAFF. The CDR3 DNA is TGCAGTGCTAGTTCGGACACTGAAGCTTTCTTT. The chain employs TRBV20-1 and TRBJ1-1; unclear D gene. The CDR3 totals 11 residues. The germline CDR1 and CDR2 sequences are DFQATT and SNEGSKA (reference sequence). V dropped 3 bases and J dropped 3 bases, with 5 bases sitting between them.

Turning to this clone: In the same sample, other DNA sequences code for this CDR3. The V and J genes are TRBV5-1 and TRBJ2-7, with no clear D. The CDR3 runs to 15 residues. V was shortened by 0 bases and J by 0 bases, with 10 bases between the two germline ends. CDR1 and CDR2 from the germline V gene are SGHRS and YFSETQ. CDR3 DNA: TGCGCCAGCAGCTTGGCCGTGGGTTCCTCCTACGAGCAGTACTTC. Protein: CASSLAVGSSYEQYF.

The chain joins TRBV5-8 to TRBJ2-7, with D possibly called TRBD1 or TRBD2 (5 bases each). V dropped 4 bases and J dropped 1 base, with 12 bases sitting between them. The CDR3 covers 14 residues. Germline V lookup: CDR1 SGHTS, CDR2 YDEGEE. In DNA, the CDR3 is TGTGCCAGCAGCGACTGGGACCGATCCTACGAGCAGTACTTC. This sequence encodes CASSDWDRSYEQYF.

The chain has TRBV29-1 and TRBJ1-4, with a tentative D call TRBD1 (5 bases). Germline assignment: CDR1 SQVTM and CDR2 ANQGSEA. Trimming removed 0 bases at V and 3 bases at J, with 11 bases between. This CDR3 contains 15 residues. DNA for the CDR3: TGCAGCGTTGAAGACAGGGCCGGTTCTAATGAAAAACTGTTTTTT. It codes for CSVEDRAGSNEKLFF.

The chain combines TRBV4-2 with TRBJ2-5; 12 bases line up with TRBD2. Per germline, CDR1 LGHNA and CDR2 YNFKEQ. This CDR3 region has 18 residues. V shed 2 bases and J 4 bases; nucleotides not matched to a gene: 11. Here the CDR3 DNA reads TGTGCCAGCAGCCAATCTGGACTAGCGGGATTAGACGGAGAGACCCAGTACTTC. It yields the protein CASSQSGLAGLDGETQYF.

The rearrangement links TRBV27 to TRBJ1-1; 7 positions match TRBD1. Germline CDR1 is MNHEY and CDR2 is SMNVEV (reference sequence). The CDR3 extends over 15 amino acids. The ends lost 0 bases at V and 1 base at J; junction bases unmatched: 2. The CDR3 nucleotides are TGTGCCAGCAGTTTATCGGGACAGAAGAACACTGAAGCTTTCTTT. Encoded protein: CASSLSGQKNTEAFF.

As DNA, the CDR3 is TGTGCCAGCAGAAGGGGGGGAGTTCAAGAGACCCAGTACTTC. This sequence encodes CASRRGGVQETQYF. This chain joins TRBV6-5 and TRBJ2-5, with a tentative D call TRBD2 (7 bases). Between the trimmed V and J ends, which lost 6 bases and 2 bases, there was a span of 13 bases. The CDR3 is 14 amino acids. CDR1 MNHEY and CDR2 SVGAGI come from the germline V gene.